The 26 T cell receptor beta chains below were found in one sample sequenced in a study of T cell responses to AZD1222 COVID-19 vaccine. Here immunoSEQ multiplex PCR was the method, and the copy in TCRdb shows in-frame clones only, minus some. The table shows 130,000 to 150,000 clones, with approximately 89% occurring only once. The sample was peripheral blood, taken on day 0 of AZD1222 vaccination. These receptors all come from an adult in good health.

This chain joins TRBV4-1 and TRBJ1-1; D possibly corresponds to TRBD1 (6 bases). Trimming took off 2 bases at V and 3 bases at J, with 13 bases between the two ends. Germline CDR1 reads MGHRA; CDR2 reads YSYEKL. The length of the CDR3 is 15 residues. The CDR3 region is CASSQTGGHYTEAFF. The CDR3 DNA is TGCGCCAGCAGCCAAACCGGGGGACATTACACTGAAGCTTTCTTT.

The genes are TRBV27 and TRBJ1-2; possible D gene TRBD1, 5 bases. The CDR3 covers 14 residues. Germline V gives CDR1 MNHEY, CDR2 SMNVEV (reference sequence). V shed 6 bases and J shed 8 bases, with 19 bases lying between them. The CDR3 loop is CASRPAGGNLGYTF. The CDR3 nucleotides are TGTGCCAGCAGGCCGGCCGGGGGTAACTTAGGCTACACCTTC.

The genes are TRBV28 and TRBJ1-5; a possible D gene is TRBD1 (5 bases). The CDR3 extends over 15 amino acids. The V and J ends lost 4 bases and 5 bases respectively, with 15 bases between them. Germline CDR1 and CDR2: MDHEN and SYDVKM. The CDR3 bases are TGTGCCAGCAGTTCGGGGCTACTAGGGGATCAGCCCCAGCATTTT. Its translation is CASSSGLLGDQPQHF.

V gene TRBV24-1 combines with J gene TRBJ2-1, with TRBD2 identical over 7 bases. CDR1 is KGHDR and CDR2 is SFDVKD in the germline V gene. V lost 6 bases and J lost 3; bases outside the gene matches: 7. The CDR3 is 15 residues long. This chain's CDR3 is CATSSRRESYNEQFF. In DNA form, the CDR3 reads TGTGCCACCAGTTCCCGGCGGGAGAGCTACAATGAGCAGTTCTTC.

The CDR3 loop is CASSLERHLYEQYF. The DNA of the CDR3 is TGTGCCAGCAGCTTAGAAAGGCACCTCTACGAGCAGTACTTC. The rearrangement links TRBV11-2 to TRBJ2-7, with D unclear. The CDR3 covers 14 residues. Germline loops: CDR1 SGHAT, CDR2 FQNNGV. V was shortened by 0 bases and J by 3 bases, with 9 bases between the two germline ends.

The V and J genes are TRBV20-1 and TRBJ2-5; D is possibly TRBD1 or TRBD2 (5 bases each). The CDR3 spans 13 residues. CDR1 and CDR2 (germline): DFQATT, SNEGSKA (reference sequence). V was trimmed by 3 bases and J by 5 bases, leaving 13 bases between them. CDR3 coding DNA: TGCAGTGCTAGTCCCGGGGCAGGGGAGACCCAGTACTTC. Protein: CSASPGAGETQYF.

This chain uses TRBV25-1 with TRBJ2-5; tentatively, D is TRBD2 (6 bases). The germline V gene encodes CDR1 MGHDK and CDR2 SYGVNS. This CDR3 spans 13 amino acids. Trimming removed 6 bases at V and 9 bases at J, with 17 bases between. CDR3 region: CASRPAGLAAQYF. CDR3 nucleotides: TGTGCCAGCAGACCAGCCGGGTTAGCGGCCCAGTACTTC.

The V and J genes are TRBV6-2 or TRBV6-3 and TRBJ2-1; either TRBD1 or TRBD2 may fit D (5 bases each). The V and J ends lost 6 bases and 9 bases respectively, with 18 bases between them. The CDR3 sequence is 14 residues long. CDR1 is MNHEY, CDR2 SVGEGT, per germline. The CDR3 region is CASSRPPRGGEQFF. The CDR3 nucleotides are TGTGCCAGCAGCCGTCCTCCTCGTGGGGGTGAGCAGTTCTTC.

The chain employs TRBV9 and TRBJ2-1; no firm D call. The V and J ends lost 2 bases and 4 bases respectively, with 7 bases between them. The CDR3 has 13 residues. Germline CDR1 SGDLS, CDR2 YYNGEE. In DNA, the CDR3 is TGTGCCAGCAGCGTTTTACCATACAATGAGCAGTTCTTC. This sequence encodes CASSVLPYNEQFF. Full variable domain (rest looked up from reference TRBV9 and TRBJ2-1): DSGVTQTPKHLITATGQRVTLRCSPRSGDLSVYWYQQSLDQGLQFLIQYYNGEERAKGNILERFSAQQFPDLHSELNLSSLELGDSALYFCASSVLPYNEQFFGPGTRLTVL.

Only a few counts were recorded for this clone. This chain uses TRBV4-2 with TRBJ1-1; 7 bases match TRBD1. The CDR3 runs to 17 residues. Germline CDR1 LGHNA, CDR2 YNFKEQ. Germline trimming cut 0 bases from V and 1 base from J; bases unmatched to any gene: 8. The CDR3 here is CASSQDLRGRRNTEAFF. CDR3 DNA: TGTGCCAGCAGCCAAGATTTGAGGGGGCGCAGGAACACTGAAGCTTTCTTT.

The chain links TRBV19 to TRBJ1-2; maybe TRBD1 (6 bases). V was clipped by 5 bases and J by 6 bases, with 16 bases between them. The CDR3 loop spans 14 amino acids. CDR1 and CDR2 from the germline V gene are LNHDA and SQIVND (reference sequence). The CDR3 spells CASSWDTEMDGYTF. The CDR3, as DNA: TGTGCCAGTAGTTGGGACACCGAAATGGATGGCTACACCTTC.

The J gene is TRBJ2-2, the V gene TRBV12-3 or TRBV12-4; no clear D gene. Trimming left V 10 bases short and J 3 bases short, with 9 bases between. This CDR3 has 12 amino acids. This chain's CDR3 is CATRLYTGELFF. For the CDR3, the DNA is TGTGCCACCCGCCTTTACACCGGGGAGCTGTTTTTT.

This chain's CDR3 is CASSQMSRISYEQYF. The DNA for the CDR3 is TGTGCCAGCAGCCAAATGAGCCGGATCTCCTACGAGCAGTACTTC. This rearrangement joins TRBV3-1 (or the pseudogene TRBV3-2) to TRBJ2-7; no reliable D call. Trimming removed 2 bases at V and 0 bases at J, with 11 bases between. CDR1 is LGHDT, CDR2 YNNKEL, per germline (reference sequence). The CDR3 totals 15 residues.

The chain is built from TRBV7-3 and TRBJ2-5; 7 bases match TRBD1. Trimming at V came to 5 bases and at J to 2 bases, leaving 5 bases not matched to a gene. This CDR3 contains 14 residues. The germline gives CDR1 SGHTA, CDR2 FQGTGA. CDR3 loop: CASSLRGTQETQYF. The CDR3 DNA follows: TGTGCCAGCAGCCTCAGGGGGACGCAAGAGACCCAGTACTTC.

This chain joins TRBV6-6 and TRBJ2-7; D may correspond to TRBD1 or TRBD2 (6 bases each). Germline V gives CDR1 MNHNY, CDR2 SVGAGI (reference sequence). CDR3 length equals 13 residues. V lost 5 bases, J lost 8 bases, and 16 bases lay in between. CDR3 nucleotide sequence: TGTGCCAGCAGTCCCGGGGGCAGTGCCAAGCAGTACTTC. Its translation is CASSPGGSAKQYF.

The V and J genes are TRBV29-1 and TRBJ2-7, with 8 bases matching TRBD1. V trimming: 6 bases; J trimming: 4 bases; junction bases outside the gene matches: 11. CDR3 length: 14 residues. Germline loops: CDR1 SQVTM, CDR2 ANQGSEA. Written as DNA, the CDR3 is TGCAGCGTAGGACAGGGAGAAAGGTTGTACGAGCAGTACTTC. Residues: CSVGQGERLYEQYF.

The chain is built from TRBV11-2 and TRBJ2-7; unclear D gene. CDR1 SGHAT and CDR2 FQNNGV come from the germline V gene. The CDR3 has 15 amino acids. V was pared by 0 bases and J by 3 bases, with 12 bases between. This CDR3 reads CASSLDISPGYEQYF. In DNA form, the CDR3 reads TGTGCCAGCAGCTTAGATATTAGCCCCGGCTACGAGCAGTACTTC.

This clone came up a few times. The genes are TRBV5-4 and TRBJ2-2; weak D call: TRBD1 (6 bases). The CDR3 loop spans 16 amino acids. Trimming cost V 1 base and J 0 bases, with 10 bases left between them. Germline CDR1 reads SGHNT; CDR2 reads YYREEE (reference sequence). The CDR3 here is CASSLFRGSNTGELFF. CDR3 DNA: TGTGCCAGCAGCTTGTTCAGGGGTTCGAACACCGGGGAGCTGTTTTTT. Full variable domain (missing parts from reference TRBV5-4 and TRBJ2-2): ETGVTQSPTHLIKTRGQQVTLRCSSQSGHNTVSWYQQALGQGPQFIFQYYREEENGRGNFPPRFSGLQFPNYSSELNVNALELDDSALYLCASSLFRGSNTGELFFGEGSRLTVL.

This sequence joins TRBV19 and TRBJ2-3; D call uncertain. Trimming shortened V by 6 bases and J by 7 bases, and 20 bases separated the two germline ends. Germline V gives CDR1 LNHDA, CDR2 SQIVND (reference sequence). This CDR3 has 15 residues. The CDR3 bases are TGTGCCAGTAGCACGATACCCCGGGCACGTAATACGCAGTATTTT. It is translated as CASSTIPRARNTQYF.

This CDR3 reads CASSQTSGRGYEQFF. The CDR3 DNA reads TGCGCCAGCAGCCAAACTAGCGGGAGGGGATATGAGCAGTTCTTC. The chain employs TRBV4-1 and TRBJ2-1; 13 positions agree with TRBD2. CDR3 size: 15 residues. V dropped 2 bases and J dropped 8; count of bases not matched to a gene: 3. Per the germline V gene, CDR1 is MGHRA and CDR2 is YSYEKL.

The chain recombines TRBV10-3 with TRBJ2-1; 11 bases match TRBD2. CDR1 and CDR2 from the germline V gene are ENHRY and SYGVKD. V shed 3 bases, J shed 7 bases, and the junction held 14 bases outside the gene matches. This CDR3 region has 18 residues. In DNA form, the CDR3 reads TGTGCCATCAGTGAATCAGCAGCCGGGACTAGCGGAAAAAATGAGCAGTTCTTC. This encodes CAISESAAGTSGKNEQFF.

The chain recombines TRBV7-3 with TRBJ2-3; 7 bases match TRBD2. The CDR3 loop spans 16 amino acids. V lost 0 bases to trimming and J lost 4 bases; unmatched junction nucleotides: 7. Looked up from germline, CDR1 is SGHTA and CDR2 is FQGTGA. DNA for the CDR3: TGTGCCAGCAGCTTAACCGGCGGGAGTTACGCAGATACGCAGTATTTT. Its protein is CASSLTGGSYADTQYF. Supplemented by reference TRBV7-3 and TRBJ2-3, the full variable domain reads GAGVSQTPSNKVTEKGKYVELRCDPISGHTALYWYRQSLGQGPEFLIYFQGTGAADDSGLPNDRFFAVRPEGSVSTLKIQRTERGDSAVYLCASSLTGGSYADTQYFGPGTRLTVL.

This chain links TRBV4-3 with TRBJ1-2, with D unclear. Trimming stripped 0 bases from V and 4 bases from J, with 9 bases between. Germline CDR1 and CDR2: LGHNA and YSLEER. The CDR3 runs 14 residues. The CDR3 spells CASSQDWDPYGYTF. The CDR3, as DNA: TGCGCCAGCAGCCAAGATTGGGATCCCTATGGCTACACCTTC.

J is TRBJ2-7 and V is TRBV6-2 or TRBV6-3; 12 bases line up with TRBD1. This CDR3 is built from 16 residues. The junction had 9 bases not matched to a gene; V was cut back by 7 bases and J by 2 bases. The germline V gene has CDR1 MNHEY and CDR2 SVGEGT. CDR3: CASTPLGTGGTYEQYF. The CDR3 nucleotides are TGTGCCAGCACCCCCCTAGGGACAGGGGGCACCTACGAGCAGTACTTC.

The chain combines TRBV4-1 with TRBJ2-1; 9 nucleotides align to TRBD2. CDR3 length equals 22 residues. V gave up 1 base and J gave up 0 bases; unmatched junction bases: 19. Germline CDR1 and CDR2: MGHRA and YSYEKL. The CDR3 reads CASSQGSTSGFQGPGSYNEQFF. The CDR3 DNA sequence: TGCGCCAGCAGCCAAGGGTCTACTAGCGGGTTCCAAGGCCCGGGCTCCTACAATGAGCAGTTCTTC.

CDR3 sequence: CASSPDRDQPQHF. In nucleotides, the CDR3 is TGTGCCAGCAGCCCGGACAGGGATCAGCCCCAGCATTTT. The chain is built from TRBV7-3 and TRBJ1-5; TRBD1 agrees at 8 bases. J gave up 5 bases and V 5 bases, and 2 bases lay outside the gene matches. Germline V gene sequence: CDR1 SGHTA, CDR2 FQGTGA. CDR3 length: 13 amino acids.